This TCR beta chain came from a study of CD8 T cells in ankylosing spondylitis. This CDR3 comprises 17 residues. In germline, CDR1 is SGHKS, CDR2 YYEKEE (reference sequence). With 0 bases removed from V and 0 bases from J, the gap between germline ends came to 14 bases. As the method for making TCR beta libraries, quantitative 5'-RACE with molecular barcodes was used. Via MiXCR, TCRdb re-called the 5' RACE reads, giving one row per CDR3 protein. The sample has fewer than 750,000 distinct CDR3 sequences, around a fifth seen once. Study-level findings and limits: Characteristic of ankylosing spondylitis blood, it appeared, was a TCR beta motif comprising eight highly homologous variants. According to the report, clones linked to the disease were significantly enriched in matched synovial fluid samples taken from ankylosing spondylitis patients.

This clonotype was found a few times. Its antigen is not known. The source material was blood, either unsorted or a sorted T cell fraction (not recorded which). The TCR was taken from a male donor with ankylosing spondylitis. The rearrangement uses TRBV5-5 and TRBJ2-3; weak D call: TRBD2 (5 bases). The CDR3 region has the DNA TGTGCCAGCAGCTTGGCCGGGGTAATACCTAGCACAGATACGCAGTATTTT. Its protein product is CASSLAGVIPSTDTQYF. The full variable domain, rest sourced from reference TRBV5-5 and TRBJ2-3, is DAGVTQSPTHLIKTRGQQVTLRCSPISGHKSVSWYQQVLGQGPQFIFQYYEKEERGRGNFPDRFSARQFPNYSSELNVNALLLGDSALYLCASSLAGVIPSTDTQYFGPGTRLTVL.